This paragraph covers one T cell receptor (beta chain) sequence. In germline, CDR1 is SEHNR, CDR2 FQNEAQ (reference sequence). The ends were cut back, 7 bases at V and 2 bases at J, with 17 bases in the middle. The CDR3 has 16 amino acids. These data originate in a study of Graves' ophthalmopathy and Graves' hyperthyroidism. The authors amplified TCR beta CDR3 regions, and they did so from RNA transcripts for repertoire sequencing. The first-round RT-PCR employed HTBI primers together with the Qiagen OneStep RT-PCR kit. A multiplex PCR was then performed as the second round. TCRdb re-called the multiplex PCR reads with MiXCR, one entry per CDR3 protein. Of 650,000 to 900,000 distinct CDR3 sequences listed, roughly 40% are singletons.

The V call is TRBV7-9, the J call TRBJ2-2, with D possibly TRBD2 on 6 matching bases. Sample: peripheral blood. The sequence was collected from an adult man with Graves' ophthalmopathy. This CDR3 reads CASKLRDGRNTGELFF. DNA of the CDR3: TGTGCCAGCAAGCTCCGGGACGGGAGAAACACCGGGGAGCTGTTTTTT.